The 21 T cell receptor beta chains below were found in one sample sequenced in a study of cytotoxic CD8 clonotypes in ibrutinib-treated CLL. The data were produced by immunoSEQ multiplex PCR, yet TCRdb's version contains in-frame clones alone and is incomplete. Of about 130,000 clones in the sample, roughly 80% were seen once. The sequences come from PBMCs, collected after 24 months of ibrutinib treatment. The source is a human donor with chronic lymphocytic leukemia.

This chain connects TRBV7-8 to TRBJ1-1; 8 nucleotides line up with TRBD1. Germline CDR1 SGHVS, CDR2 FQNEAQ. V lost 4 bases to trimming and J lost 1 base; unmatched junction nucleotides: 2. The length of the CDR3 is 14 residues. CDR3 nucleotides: TGTGCCAGCAGCTCCGGGACAGGGAACACTGAAGCTTTCTTT. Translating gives CASSSGTGNTEAFF.

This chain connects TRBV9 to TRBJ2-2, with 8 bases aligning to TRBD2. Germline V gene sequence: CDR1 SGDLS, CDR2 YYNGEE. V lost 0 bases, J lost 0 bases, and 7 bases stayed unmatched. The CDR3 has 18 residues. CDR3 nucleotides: TGTGCCAGCAGCGTAGGCGGAGCGGGGGCCCCGAACACCGGGGAGCTGTTTTTT. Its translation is CASSVGGAGAPNTGELFF.

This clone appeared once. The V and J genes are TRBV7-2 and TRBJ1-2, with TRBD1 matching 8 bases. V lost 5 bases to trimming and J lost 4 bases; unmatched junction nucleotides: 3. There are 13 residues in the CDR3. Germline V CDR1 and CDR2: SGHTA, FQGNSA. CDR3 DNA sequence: TGTGCCAGCAGCCTCGGACAGGGCTATGGCTACACCTTC. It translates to CASSLGQGYGYTF.

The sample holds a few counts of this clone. The CDR3 bases are TGCGCCAGCAGCCAAGGGACAGGGTCCGGGGAGCTGTTTTTT. It codes for CASSQGTGSGELFF. The chain links TRBV4-1 to TRBJ2-2; 8 positions agree with TRBD1. This CDR3 is built from 14 residues. CDR1 MGHRA and CDR2 YSYEKL come from the germline V gene. V trimming: 1 base; J trimming: 6 bases; junction bases outside the gene matches: 1.

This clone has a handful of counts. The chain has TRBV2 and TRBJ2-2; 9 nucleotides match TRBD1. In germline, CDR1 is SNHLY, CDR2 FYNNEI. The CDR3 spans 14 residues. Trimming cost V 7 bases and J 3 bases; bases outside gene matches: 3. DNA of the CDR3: TGTGCCAGCACCGGACAGGGGTACACCGGGGAGCTGTTTTTT. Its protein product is CASTGQGYTGELFF.

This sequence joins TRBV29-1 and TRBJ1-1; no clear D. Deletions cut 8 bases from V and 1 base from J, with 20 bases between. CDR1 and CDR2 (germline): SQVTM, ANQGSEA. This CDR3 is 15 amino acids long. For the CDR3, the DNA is TGCAGCATCTCCGGGTCTCCGGAATCGAACACTGAAGCTTTCTTT. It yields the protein CSISGSPESNTEAFF.

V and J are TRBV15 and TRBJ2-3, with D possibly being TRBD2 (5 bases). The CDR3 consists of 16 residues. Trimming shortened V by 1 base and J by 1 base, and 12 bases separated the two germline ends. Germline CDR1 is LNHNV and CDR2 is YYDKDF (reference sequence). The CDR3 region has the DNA TGTGCCACCAGCAGAGCTAGAGGGATTGGCACAGATACGCAGTATTTT. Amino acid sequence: CATSRARGIGTDTQYF.

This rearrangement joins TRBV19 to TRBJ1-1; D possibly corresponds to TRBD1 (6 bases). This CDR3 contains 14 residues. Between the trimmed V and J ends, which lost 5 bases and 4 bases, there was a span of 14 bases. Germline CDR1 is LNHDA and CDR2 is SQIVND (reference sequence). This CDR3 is CASSPRGSRTEAFF. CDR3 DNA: TGTGCCAGTAGTCCAAGGGGGAGCCGCACTGAAGCTTTCTTT.

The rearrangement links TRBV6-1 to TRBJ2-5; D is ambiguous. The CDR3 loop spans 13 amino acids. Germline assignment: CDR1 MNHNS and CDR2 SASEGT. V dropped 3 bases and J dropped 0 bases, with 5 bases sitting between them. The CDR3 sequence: CASSEDHQETQYF. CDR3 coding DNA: TGTGCCAGCAGTGAGGACCACCAAGAGACCCAGTACTTC.

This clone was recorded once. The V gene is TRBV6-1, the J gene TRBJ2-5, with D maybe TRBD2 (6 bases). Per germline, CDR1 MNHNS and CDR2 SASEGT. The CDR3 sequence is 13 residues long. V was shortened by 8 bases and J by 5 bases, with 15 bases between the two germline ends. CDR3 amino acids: CASRRGAGETQYF. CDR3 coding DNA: TGTGCCAGCCGGCGGGGCGCAGGGGAGACCCAGTACTTC.

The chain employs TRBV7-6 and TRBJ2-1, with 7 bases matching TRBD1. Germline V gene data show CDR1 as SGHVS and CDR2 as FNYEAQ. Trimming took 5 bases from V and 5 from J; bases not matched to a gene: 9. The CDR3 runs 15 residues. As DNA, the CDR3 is TGTGCCAGCAGCCCCGACAGGGTTTCCCACAATGAGCAGTTCTTC. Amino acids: CASSPDRVSHNEQFF.

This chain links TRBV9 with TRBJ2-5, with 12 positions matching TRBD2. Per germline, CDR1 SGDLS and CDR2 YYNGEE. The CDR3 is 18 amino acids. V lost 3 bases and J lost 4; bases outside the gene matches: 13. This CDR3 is CASSARGLAGTPGETQYF. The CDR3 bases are TGTGCCAGCAGCGCCCGAGGACTAGCGGGGACCCCTGGAGAGACCCAGTACTTC. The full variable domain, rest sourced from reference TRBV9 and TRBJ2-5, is DSGVTQTPKHLITATGQRVTLRCSPRSGDLSVYWYQQSLDQGLQFLIQYYNGEERAKGNILERFSAQQFPDLHSELNLSSLELGDSALYFCASSARGLAGTPGETQYFGPGTRLLVL.

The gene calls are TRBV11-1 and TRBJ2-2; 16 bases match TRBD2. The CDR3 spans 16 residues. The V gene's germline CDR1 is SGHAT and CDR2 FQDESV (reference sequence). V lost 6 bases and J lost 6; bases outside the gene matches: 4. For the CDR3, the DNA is TGTGCCAGCAGTCGAGGGACTAGCGGGGGGGCCGGGGAGCTGTTTTTT. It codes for CASSRGTSGGAGELFF.

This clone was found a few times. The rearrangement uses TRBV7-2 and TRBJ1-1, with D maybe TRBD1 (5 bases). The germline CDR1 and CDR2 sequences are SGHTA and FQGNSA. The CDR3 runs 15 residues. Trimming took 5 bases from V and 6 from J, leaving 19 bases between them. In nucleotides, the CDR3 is TGTGCCAGCAGCAAAAGAGCAGGGATTTTCGCTGAAGCTTTCTTT. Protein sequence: CASSKRAGIFAEAFF.

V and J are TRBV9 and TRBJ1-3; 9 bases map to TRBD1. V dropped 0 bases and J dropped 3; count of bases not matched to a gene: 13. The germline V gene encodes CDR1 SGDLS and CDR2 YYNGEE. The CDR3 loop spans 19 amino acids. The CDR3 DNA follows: TGTGCCAGCAGCGTAGCTTCCGGGTACGGACAGGGGTTTGGAAACACCATATATTTT. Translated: CASSVASGYGQGFGNTIYF.

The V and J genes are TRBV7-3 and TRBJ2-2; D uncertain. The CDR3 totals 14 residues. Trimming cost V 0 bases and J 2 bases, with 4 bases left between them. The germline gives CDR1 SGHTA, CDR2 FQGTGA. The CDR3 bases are TGTGCCAGCAGCTTAACTAGAAACACCGGGGAGCTGTTTTTT. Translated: CASSLTRNTGELFF.

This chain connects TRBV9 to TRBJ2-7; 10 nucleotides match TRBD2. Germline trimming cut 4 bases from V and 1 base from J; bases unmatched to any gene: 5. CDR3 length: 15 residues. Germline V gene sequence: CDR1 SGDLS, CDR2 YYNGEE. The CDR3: CASSSGLAESYEQYF. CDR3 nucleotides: TGTGCCAGCAGCTCAGGACTAGCGGAATCCTACGAGCAGTACTTC.

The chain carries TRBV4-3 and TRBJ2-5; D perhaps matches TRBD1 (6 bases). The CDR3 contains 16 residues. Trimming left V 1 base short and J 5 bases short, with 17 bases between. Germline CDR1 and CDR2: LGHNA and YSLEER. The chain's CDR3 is CASSQGQERDRETQYF. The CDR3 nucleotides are TGCGCCAGCAGCCAAGGACAGGAGCGAGATAGGGAGACCCAGTACTTC.

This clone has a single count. CDR3 in amino acids: CASRLIHEQYF. The CDR3 DNA reads TGTGCCAGCAGATTGATACACGAGCAGTACTTC. The chain is built from TRBV6-1 and TRBJ2-7; unclear D gene. CDR3 length equals 11 residues. Between the trimmed V and J ends, which lost 6 bases and 5 bases, there was a span of 8 bases. Germline V lookup: CDR1 MNHNS, CDR2 SASEGT.

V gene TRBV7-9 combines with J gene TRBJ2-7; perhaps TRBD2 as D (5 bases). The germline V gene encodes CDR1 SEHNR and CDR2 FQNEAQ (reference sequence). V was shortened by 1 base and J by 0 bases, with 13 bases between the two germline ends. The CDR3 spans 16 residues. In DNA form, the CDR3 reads TGTGCCAGCAGCTTAGGGTTCGGGGAGAGCTCCTACGAGCAGTACTTC. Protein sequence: CASSLGFGESSYEQYF.

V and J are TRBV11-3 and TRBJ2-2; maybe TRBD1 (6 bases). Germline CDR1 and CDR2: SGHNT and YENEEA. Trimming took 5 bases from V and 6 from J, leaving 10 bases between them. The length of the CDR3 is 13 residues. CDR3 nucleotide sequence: TGTGCCAGCAGCCACAGGGATCCCGGGGAGCTGTTTTTT. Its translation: CASSHRDPGELFF.